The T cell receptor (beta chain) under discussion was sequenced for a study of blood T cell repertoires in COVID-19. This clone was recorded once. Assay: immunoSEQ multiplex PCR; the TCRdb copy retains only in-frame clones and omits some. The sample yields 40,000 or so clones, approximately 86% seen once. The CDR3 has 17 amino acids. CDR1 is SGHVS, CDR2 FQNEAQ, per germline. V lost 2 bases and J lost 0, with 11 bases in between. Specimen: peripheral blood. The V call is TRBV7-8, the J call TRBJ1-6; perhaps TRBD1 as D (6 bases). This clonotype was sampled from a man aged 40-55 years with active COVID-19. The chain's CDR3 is CASSLMADSSYNSPLHF. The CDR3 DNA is TGTGCCAGCAGCTTAATGGCGGACAGCTCCTATAATTCACCCCTCCACTTT. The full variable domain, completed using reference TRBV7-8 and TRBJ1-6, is GAGVSQSPRYKVAKRGQDVALRCDPISGHVSLFWYQQALGQGPEFLTYFQNEAQLDKSGLPSDRFFAERPEGSVSTLKIQRTQQEDSAVYLCASSLMADSSYNSPLHFGNGTRLTVT.